Below, 17 T cell receptor beta chains from the same sample are listed, as sequenced in a study of blood T cell repertoires in COVID-19. The repertoire was sequenced with immunoSEQ multiplex PCR; TCRdb's copy has only in-frame clones and lacks some. Of roughly 120,000 clones detected, around 85% appear once; the ten largest clones hold under 4%. Sequenced material: peripheral blood. Receptors originate from a man aged 60 to 75 with acute or convalescent COVID-19.

This chain links TRBV6-5 with TRBJ2-3; D possibly corresponds to TRBD1 (6 bases). CDR1 and CDR2 from the germline V gene are MNHEY and SVGAGI. V lost 5 bases to trimming and J lost 9 bases, with 15 bases between them. The CDR3 runs 13 residues. DNA for the CDR3: TGTGCCAGCAGTCCCGGACAGACCATAACGCAGTATTTT. Residues: CASSPGQTITQYF.

This chain links TRBV7-3 with TRBJ2-2, with 12 bases identical to TRBD2. CDR1 SGHTA and CDR2 FQGTGA come from the germline V gene. The CDR3 is 15 residues long. V lost 4 bases, J lost 7 bases, and 4 bases stayed unmatched. CDR3 DNA: TGTGCCAGCAGCTCCCAGGGACTAGCGGGCGGGGAGCTGTTTTTT. Amino acid sequence: CASSSQGLAGGELFF.

This clone turned up a few times. CDR3 DNA sequence: TGTGCCAGCAGCTTGGTCGACAGGGGCGACCTCATGAACACTGAAGCTTTCTTT. It encodes CASSLVDRGDLMNTEAFF. This chain links TRBV5-4 with TRBJ1-1; 8 nucleotides agree with TRBD1. V shed 0 bases, J shed 0 bases, and the junction held 10 bases outside the gene matches. CDR3 length equals 18 residues. CDR1 is SGHNT, CDR2 YYREEE, per germline (reference sequence). Full variable domain (outside the CDR3, taken from reference TRBV5-4 and TRBJ1-1): ETGVTQSPTHLIKTRGQQVTLRCSSQSGHNTVSWYQQALGQGPQFIFQYYREEENGRGNFPPRFSGLQFPNYSSELNVNALELDDSALYLCASSLVDRGDLMNTEAFFGQGTRLTVV.

This clone has a single count. The V and J genes are TRBV28 and TRBJ1-5; D perhaps matches TRBD1 (6 bases). This CDR3 is 16 amino acids long. With 8 bases removed from V and 3 bases from J, the gap between germline ends came to 20 bases. Germline CDR1 and CDR2: MDHEN and SYDVKM. CDR3 in amino acids: CASLRGGLPYNQPQHF. CDR3 in DNA: TGTGCCAGCCTTAGGGGGGGCCTTCCCTACAATCAGCCCCAGCATTTT.

This clone occurred once. The V gene is TRBV19, the J gene TRBJ2-1, with a possible D match to TRBD2 (7 bases). The CDR3 has 13 amino acids. Deletions cut 5 bases from V and 4 bases from J, with 9 bases between. Germline V gene data show CDR1 as LNHDA and CDR2 as SQIVND (reference sequence). DNA for the CDR3: TGTGCCAGTAGTGGGAGGGGGTACAATGAGCAGTTCTTC. It is translated as CASSGRGYNEQFF.

This clone was observed a single time. The J gene is TRBJ2-5, the V gene TRBV7-9; TRBD2 matches at 9 bases. CDR3 size: 16 residues. Germline V gene sequence: CDR1 SEHNR, CDR2 FQNEAQ (reference sequence). With V trimmed by 4 bases and J by 4 bases, 10 bases remained unmatched. The DNA for the CDR3 is TGTGCCAGCAGCTCCCTACTAGCGGGCGGGGTAGAGACCCAGTACTTC. Translated, it gives CASSSLLAGGVETQYF. Using reference TRBV7-9 and TRBJ2-5 for the parts outside the CDR3, the full variable domain is DTGVSQNPRHKITKRGQNVTFRCDPISEHNRLYWYRQTLGQGPEFLTYFQNEAQLEKSRLLSDRFSAERPKGSFSTLEIQRTEQGDSAMYLCASSSLLAGGVETQYFGPGTRLLVL.

The V call is TRBV7-3, the J call TRBJ2-3; 8 nucleotides agree with TRBD1. In germline, CDR1 is SGHTA, CDR2 FQGTGA. CDR3 length equals 17 residues. V was pared by 2 bases and J by 5 bases, with 12 bases of the junction left unmatched. The CDR3 DNA is TGTGCCAGCAGCTTAGGGCCTTGGCAGGGGGCGGGAGATACGCAGTATTTT. It translates to CASSLGPWQGAGDTQYF. Together with reference TRBV7-3 and TRBJ2-3, the CDR3 gives the full variable domain: GAGVSQTPSNKVTEKGKYVELRCDPISGHTALYWYRQSLGQGPEFLIYFQGTGAADDSGLPNDRFFAVRPEGSVSTLKIQRTERGDSAVYLCASSLGPWQGAGDTQYFGPGTRLTVL.

This rearrangement joins TRBV4-3 to TRBJ1-2; D gene uncertain. The CDR3 is 15 residues long. Trimming shortened V by 0 bases and J by 3 bases, and 11 bases separated the two germline ends. Per the germline V gene, CDR1 is LGHNA and CDR2 is YSLEER. The CDR3, as DNA: TGCGCCAGCAGCCAAGATGGCACACCTCACTATGGCTACACCTTC. Its translation is CASSQDGTPHYGYTF.

The V and J genes are TRBV28 and TRBJ2-1; 8 bases fit TRBD2. In germline, CDR1 is MDHEN, CDR2 SYDVKM. V lost 7 bases and J lost 8; bases outside the gene matches: 10. This CDR3 is 14 amino acids long. The CDR3 protein is CASMLAGIGDEQFF. Written as DNA, the CDR3 is TGTGCCAGCATGTTAGCGGGAATCGGCGATGAGCAGTTCTTC.

For the CDR3, the DNA is TGTGCCAGCAGCGCAAACAGGGCGTTAGGGGAGACCCAGTACTTC. Translation gives CASSANRALGETQYF. This chain joins TRBV9 and TRBJ2-5; D may be TRBD1 (6 bases). The CDR3 consists of 15 residues. The germline V gene encodes CDR1 SGDLS and CDR2 YYNGEE. Trimming stripped 3 bases from V and 5 bases from J, with 17 bases between.

This clone was recorded once. The chain uses TRBV28 and TRBJ1-1; D not resolved. V was trimmed by 0 bases and J by 4 bases, leaving 9 bases between them. Germline V gene lookup returns CDR1 MDHEN and CDR2 SYDVKM. The CDR3 spans 14 residues. The CDR3, as DNA: TGTGCCAGCAGTTTATGGGGTGGGCCCACTGAAGCTTTCTTT. Residues: CASSLWGGPTEAFF.

In this sample, this clone turned up once. In DNA, the CDR3 is TGTGCCACCAGTGACTCGGCTGGACAGAACACTGAAGCTTTCTTT. Encoded protein: CATSDSAGQNTEAFF. The chain has TRBV24-1 and TRBJ1-1; weak D call: TRBD1 (5 bases). CDR3 length: 15 residues. Trimming pared 4 bases from V and 1 base from J, leaving 12 bases between. Germline assignment: CDR1 KGHDR and CDR2 SFDVKD.

The V call is TRBV27, the J call TRBJ1-5, with TRBD1 identical over 9 bases. Germline values: CDR1 MNHEY, CDR2 SMNVEV (reference sequence). The CDR3 is 15 residues long. The trim removed 5 bases at V and 6 bases at J, leaving 8 bases unmatched. CDR3 nucleotides: TGTGCCAGCAGTGTTGGGACAGGGACCCCTCAGCCCCAGCATTTT. Its translation is CASSVGTGTPQPQHF.

V is TRBV20-1 and J is TRBJ2-1; D is unresolved. V lost 5 bases, J lost 8 bases, and 10 bases lay in between. The germline V gene has CDR1 DFQATT and CDR2 SNEGSKA (reference sequence). CDR3 length: 11 residues. The CDR3 DNA sequence: TGCAGTGCTGTCCCCCGGGATGAGCAGTTCTTC. Translated, it gives CSAVPRDEQFF.

This clone has more than one count but fewer than ten. V is TRBV4-1 and J is TRBJ2-7; D possibly corresponds to TRBD2 (6 bases). Trimming left V 4 bases short and J 4 bases short, with 14 bases between. The CDR3 has 14 amino acids. Germline values: CDR1 MGHRA, CDR2 YSYEKL. CDR3 sequence (DNA): TGCGCCAGCAGCCCCCGGGACTCTGGGTACGAGCAGTACTTC. It translates to CASSPRDSGYEQYF.

The chain has TRBV7-2 and TRBJ2-7; the D gene is possibly TRBD2 (6 bases). This CDR3 comprises 14 residues. Trimming took 3 bases from V and 2 from J, leaving 11 bases between them. Germline V lookup: CDR1 SGHTA, CDR2 FQGNSA. As DNA, the CDR3 is TGTGCCAGCAGCTTCTGGCGGGACCCCTACGAGCAGTACTTC. This sequence encodes CASSFWRDPYEQYF.

V and J are TRBV27 and TRBJ2-1; TRBD2 agrees at 7 bases. CDR1 MNHEY and CDR2 SMNVEV come from the germline V gene (reference sequence). The V segment lost 2 bases and the J segment 0 bases; nucleotides outside the gene matches: 7. CDR3 length equals 17 residues. The CDR3 region is CASSLRPAGISYNEQFF. CDR3 in DNA: TGTGCCAGCAGTTTAAGGCCAGCGGGAATCTCCTACAATGAGCAGTTCTTC.